The clone carrying this T cell receptor beta chain was observed a handful of times. Library preparation (for TCRbeta) was performed with unique molecular identifiers. TCRdb analysed the PCR reads with MiXCR anew, one entry per CDR3 protein. The sample holds nearly 550,000 distinct CDR3 sequences, around 16% seen once. This entry comes from a study of T-cell reconstitution after alpha-beta-depleted transplantation in children. The CDR3 runs 12 residues. CDR1 SQVTM and CDR2 ANQGSEA come from the germline V gene. Unmatched junction bases numbered 4, after V lost 7 bases and J lost 10 bases. The source of this sequence is a human donor who donated a stem cell graft to a child with acute lymphoblastic leukemia. V usage is TRBV29-1 and J usage is TRBJ2-5, with 15 bases matching TRBD2. The input for sequencing was PBMCs from the stem cell graft donor, taken from the stem cell graft. CDR3 in amino acids: CSGGTSGGRQYF. CDR3 in DNA: TGCAGCGGGGGGACTAGCGGGGGGCGCCAGTACTTC.